The 29 T cell receptor beta chains below come from one sample, sequenced in a study of blood T cell repertoires in COVID-19. Libraries were prepared by immunoSEQ multiplex PCR; TCRdb keeps only in-frame clonotypes and omits some of them. The repertoire holds a few hundred thousand clones, roughly 85% seen once, with around 6% in the top ten. Sequenced material: PBMCs or T cells enriched from blood (not recorded which). Receptor source: a woman aged 30 to 39 who had recovered from COVID-19.

This clone has only one observation. The chain carries TRBV5-6 and TRBJ1-1, with TRBD1 as a possible D gene (6 bases). This CDR3 region has 15 residues. Germline V gene sequence: CDR1 SGHDT, CDR2 YYEEEE. V dropped 3 bases and J dropped 0 bases, with 12 bases sitting between them. The CDR3 loop reads CASSSGGRMNTEAFF. The DNA of the CDR3 is TGTGCCAGCAGCTCGGGGGGCAGGATGAACACTGAAGCTTTCTTT.

V is TRBV11-2 and J is TRBJ1-1, with a tentative D call TRBD1 (5 bases). Germline assignment: CDR1 SGHAT and CDR2 FQNNGV. The CDR3 extends over 15 amino acids. The V and J ends lost 4 bases and 0 bases respectively, with 12 bases between them. CDR3 sequence reads: CASSSWGRVNTEAFF. DNA of the CDR3: TGTGCCAGCAGCTCCTGGGGGAGGGTGAACACTGAAGCTTTCTTT.

V usage is TRBV4-2 and J usage is TRBJ2-1, with D possibly being TRBD2 (7 bases). The CDR3 consists of 21 residues. Trimming took off 4 bases at V and 9 bases at J, with 37 bases between the two ends. Germline V gene lookup returns CDR1 LGHNA and CDR2 YNFKEQ. CDR3 in amino acids: CASSPQPRGGGANPARGEQFF. The CDR3 nucleotides read TGTGCCAGCAGCCCTCAACCACGAGGGGGGGGAGCCAACCCGGCCCGTGGTGAGCAGTTCTTC.

The chain uses TRBV7-3 and TRBJ1-1; 7 bases fit TRBD1. CDR3 length: 13 residues. Germline loops: CDR1 SGHTA, CDR2 FQGTGA. V lost 8 bases and J lost 4; bases outside the gene matches: 7. The CDR3 DNA is TGTGCCAGCCGACAGGGTTTGGGCACTGAAGCTTTCTTT. Translated: CASRQGLGTEAFF.

This clone was observed once. The CDR3, as DNA: TGTGCCAGCGGAACAGGACAGGCCGGGGGCTACACCTTC. Translation gives CASGTGQAGGYTF. The rearrangement links TRBV6-5 to TRBJ1-2; 7 bases align to TRBD1. The CDR3 has 13 residues. CDR1 is MNHEY, CDR2 SVGAGI, per germline. J was trimmed by 8 bases and V by 8 bases; bases with no gene match: 11.

This clone was seen only once. The CDR3 protein is CASSEFSTDRGYNSPLHF. DNA for the CDR3: TGTGCCAGCAGTGAATTCAGTACGGACAGAGGATATAATTCACCCCTCCACTTT. This chain links TRBV6-1 with TRBJ1-6; D perhaps matches TRBD1 (6 bases). The CDR3 loop spans 18 amino acids. V lost 2 bases, J lost 4 bases, and 18 bases lay in between. Germline values: CDR1 MNHNS, CDR2 SASEGT.

V usage is TRBV6-6 and J usage is TRBJ1-1, with D maybe TRBD1 (6 bases). The CDR3 runs to 16 residues. CDR1 and CDR2 from the germline V gene are MNHNY and SVGAGI (reference sequence). Trimming took off 6 bases at V and 0 bases at J, with 17 bases between the two ends. The CDR3 DNA sequence: TGTGCCAGCAGCCTACCTACGGGACATATGAACACTGAAGCTTTCTTT. Its protein product is CASSLPTGHMNTEAFF.

The rearrangement links TRBV6-5 to TRBJ1-6; D is ambiguous. This CDR3 has 16 amino acids. V lost 4 bases to trimming and J lost 0 bases, with 10 bases between them. Germline CDR1 is MNHEY and CDR2 is SVGAGI. CDR3 residues: CASSLVPSSYNSPLHF. The CDR3 DNA reads TGTGCCAGCAGTTTGGTACCGAGCTCCTATAATTCACCCCTCCACTTT.

This chain uses TRBV7-9 with TRBJ1-2; maybe TRBD1 (6 bases). V was clipped by 2 bases and J by 7 bases, with 14 bases between them. Germline loops: CDR1 SEHNR, CDR2 FQNEAQ (reference sequence). The length of the CDR3 is 14 residues. The CDR3 sequence: CASSLKGGVAGYTF. In DNA, the CDR3 is TGTGCCAGCAGCTTAAAAGGGGGAGTCGCTGGCTACACCTTC.

The chain is built from TRBV2 and TRBJ1-3; weak D call: TRBD1 (6 bases). V gave up 8 bases and J gave up 0 bases, with 8 bases separating them. The CDR3 is 13 residues long. Germline V gives CDR1 SNHLY, CDR2 FYNNEI. CDR3 DNA sequence: TGTGCCAGCGAACAGGGCTCTGGAAACACCATATATTTT. Amino acids: CASEQGSGNTIYF.

This rearrangement joins TRBV7-2 to TRBJ1-2, with TRBD1 matching 8 bases. Germline values: CDR1 SGHTA, CDR2 FQGNSA. The CDR3 extends over 13 amino acids. The trim removed 6 bases at V and 6 bases at J, leaving 6 bases unmatched. The CDR3 reads CASSYPGGDGYTF. The DNA of the CDR3 is TGTGCCAGCAGTTACCCAGGGGGCGATGGCTACACCTTC.

A single count supports this clone. V gene TRBV9 combines with J gene TRBJ1-1, with D hard to call. Germline lookup yields CDR1 SGDLS and CDR2 YYNGEE. The CDR3 consists of 14 residues. The V end was cut by 0 bases, the J end by 5 bases, with 11 bases between. CDR3 protein: CASSVVGGQTEAFF. The CDR3 bases are TGTGCCAGCAGCGTAGTCGGCGGGCAGACTGAAGCTTTCTTT.

J is TRBJ2-7 and V is TRBV3-1 (or the pseudogene TRBV3-2); 9 bases align to TRBD1. Losses at the gene ends were 2 bases for V and 6 bases for J; bases not matched to a gene: 14. The CDR3 runs to 17 residues. CDR1 and CDR2 from the germline V gene are LGHDT and YNNKEL (reference sequence). The CDR3: CASSQPGGTGRGVEQYF. In DNA form, the CDR3 reads TGTGCCAGCAGCCAACCCGGAGGGACAGGGAGGGGGGTCGAGCAGTACTTC.

The CDR3 loop is CASSPAKGLGTSDFYNEQFF. The CDR3 bases are TGTGCCAGCAGCCCCGCAAAAGGGTTAGGGACTAGCGATTTCTACAATGAGCAGTTCTTC. The chain carries TRBV27 and TRBJ2-1; 10 bases match TRBD2. Unmatched junction bases numbered 20, after V lost 6 bases and J lost 3 bases. The CDR3 is 20 amino acids. CDR1 and CDR2 from the germline V gene are MNHEY and SMNVEV (reference sequence).

V and J are TRBV5-4 and TRBJ1-1; D unclear. CDR3 length equals 13 residues. V gave up 4 bases and J gave up 4 bases, with 11 bases separating them. Germline CDR1 SGHNT, CDR2 YYREEE (reference sequence). CDR3 loop: CASSPPGGTEAFF. The CDR3 DNA follows: TGTGCCAGCAGCCCACCAGGAGGCACTGAAGCTTTCTTT.

This chain uses TRBV12-1 with TRBJ2-7; the table's D gene call, TRBD2, was not cross checked with the DNA. TRBV12-1 is deemed a pseudogene. The CDR3 totals 16 residues. CDR3 in DNA: TGTGCCAGCAGCTTTGCCCTCCCTAGCGGGGCCTACGAGCAGTACTTC. Residues: CASSFALPSGAYEQYF.

The rearrangement joins TRBV19 to TRBJ1-2; 11 nucleotides align to TRBD1. J lost 3 bases, V lost 7 bases, and 10 bases had no gene match. The CDR3 extends over 16 amino acids. The germline V gene has CDR1 LNHDA and CDR2 SQIVND (reference sequence). CDR3: CASNGGQGAWDYGYTF. CDR3 coding DNA: TGTGCCAGTAACGGCGGACAGGGGGCTTGGGACTATGGCTACACCTTC.

V gene TRBV19 combines with J gene TRBJ1-3, with D unclear. CDR1 and CDR2 (germline): LNHDA, SQIVND (reference sequence). V gave up 5 bases and J gave up 0 bases, with 11 bases separating them. This CDR3 comprises 15 residues. The CDR3 spells CASSRGYFSGNTIYF. As DNA, the CDR3 is TGTGCCAGTAGTCGCGGATACTTCTCTGGAAACACCATATATTTT.

The J gene is TRBJ1-2, the V gene TRBV27; a possible D gene is TRBD1 (6 bases). The V gene lost 2 bases and the J gene lost 4 bases, with 17 bases spanning the gap. Germline V lookup: CDR1 MNHEY, CDR2 SMNVEV (reference sequence). The CDR3 spans 16 residues. CDR3 residues: CASSLPARTAFYGYTF. The DNA of the CDR3 is TGTGCCAGCAGTTTACCCGCTCGGACAGCCTTCTATGGCTACACCTTC.

This clone was recorded once. This chain connects TRBV7-8 to TRBJ1-2; D perhaps matches TRBD1 (6 bases). V was shortened by 1 base and J by 0 bases, with 6 bases between the two germline ends. The CDR3 extends over 14 amino acids. Per the germline V gene, CDR1 is SGHVS and CDR2 is FQNEAQ. The CDR3, as DNA: TGTGCCAGCAGCTTAGACAGGGCTAACTATGGCTACACCTTC. The encoded protein is CASSLDRANYGYTF.

The chain links TRBV4-1 to TRBJ2-7; perhaps TRBD2 as D (5 bases). Looked up from germline, CDR1 is MGHRA and CDR2 is YSYEKL. The CDR3 consists of 14 residues. Trimming stripped 4 bases from V and 3 bases from J, with 13 bases between. This CDR3 reads CASSRAERIYEQYF. DNA for the CDR3: TGCGCCAGCAGCCGAGCGGAAAGGATCTACGAGCAGTACTTC.

The CDR3 nucleotides read TGTGCCAGTAGTTGGGCTGGAGGGGACTATGGCTACACCTTC. Translating gives CASSWAGGDYGYTF. The rearrangement joins TRBV19 to TRBJ1-2; tentative D call: TRBD1 (5 bases). The CDR3 runs 14 residues. V was pared by 5 bases and J by 3 bases, with 13 bases between. Germline assignment: CDR1 LNHDA and CDR2 SQIVND (reference sequence).

The chain is built from TRBV10-2 and TRBJ1-2; tentatively, D is TRBD1 (6 bases). Germline V gene sequence: CDR1 WSHSY, CDR2 SAAADI. V lost 3 bases, J lost 2 bases, and 13 bases lay in between. The CDR3 totals 15 residues. CDR3 loop: CASSDSQGGNYGYTF. DNA of the CDR3: TGCGCCAGCAGTGATTCACAGGGTGGCAACTATGGCTACACCTTC.

This chain connects TRBV6-2 or TRBV6-3 to TRBJ2-7, with 9 positions matching TRBD2. The germline CDR1 and CDR2 sequences are MNHEY and SVGEGT. Losses at the gene ends were 0 bases for V and 0 bases for J; bases not matched to a gene: 0. The CDR3 consists of 15 residues. CDR3 protein: CASSYSTSGSYEQYF. As DNA, the CDR3 is TGTGCCAGCAGTTACTCGACTAGCGGCTCCTACGAGCAGTACTTC.

This rearrangement joins TRBV20-1 to TRBJ2-2; D is unresolved. The ends were cut back, 3 bases at V and 6 bases at J, with 5 bases in the middle. Per germline, CDR1 DFQATT and CDR2 SNEGSKA (reference sequence). The CDR3 runs to 11 residues. CDR3 in amino acids: CSASRPGELFF. The CDR3 region has the DNA TGCAGTGCTAGTCGTCCCGGGGAGCTGTTTTTT.

The J gene is TRBJ1-2, the V gene TRBV3-1 (or the pseudogene TRBV3-2); 8 nucleotides match TRBD1. Unmatched junction bases numbered 10, after V lost 0 bases and J lost 4 bases. This CDR3 has 17 residues. Germline loops: CDR1 LGHDT, CDR2 YNNKEL (reference sequence). The DNA for the CDR3 is TGTGCCAGCAGCCAAGATCCTACGGCAGGGGGCTTCTATGGCTACACCTTC. This sequence encodes CASSQDPTAGGFYGYTF.

This chain connects TRBV5-8 to TRBJ2-5, with D uncertain. V was shortened by 3 bases and J by 1 base, with 7 bases between the two germline ends. The CDR3 loop spans 13 amino acids. Germline CDR1 is SGHTS and CDR2 is YDEGEE. Here the CDR3 DNA reads TGTGCCAGCAGCTGGCAGTTCCAAGAGACCCAGTACTTC. This translates into CASSWQFQETQYF.

The chain uses TRBV6-5 and TRBJ1-5; maybe TRBD1 (6 bases). The CDR3 spans 14 residues. The germline CDR1 and CDR2 sequences are MNHEY and SVGAGI. Trimming pared 0 bases from V and 6 bases from J, leaving 9 bases between. CDR3 protein: CASSYSAGAQPQHF. The CDR3 bases are TGTGCCAGCAGTTACTCGGCAGGGGCTCAGCCCCAGCATTTT.

The chain combines TRBV3-1 (or the pseudogene TRBV3-2) with TRBJ1-5; D is uncertain. Germline CDR1 LGHDT, CDR2 YNNKEL (reference sequence). The CDR3 has 14 residues. Trimming pared 3 bases from V and 4 bases from J, leaving 10 bases between. The CDR3 here is CASSQRVGNQPQHF. DNA of the CDR3: TGTGCCAGCAGCCAGAGGGTTGGGAATCAGCCCCAGCATTTT.